The rows below give T cell receptor beta chains drawn from one sample of a study of blood T cell repertoires in COVID-19. TCRdb's copy holds only in-frame clones and misses some; the assay was immunoSEQ multiplex PCR. This sample has 150,000 to 180,000 clones, with about 89% found just once. The sample taken for sequencing was peripheral blood. Receptors originate from a man over 45 with acute or convalescent COVID-19. CDR3s include the opening cysteine and the closing phenylalanine or tryptophan. The order of the fields is clone size, J gene, D gene, V gene, CDR3 DNA, CDR3 protein. D genes are given only for firm matches. Size values are once, few and many counts, or a class for expanded clones, and some rows have none.

clone_size: -
j_call: TRBJ1-3
d_call: TRBD1
v_call: TRBV4-1
cdr3_nt: TGCGCCAGCAGCCAGGGGACAGTCTACTCTGGAAACACCATATATTTT
cdr3_aa: CASSQGTVYSGNTIYF

clone_size: -
j_call: TRBJ2-7
d_call: TRBD2
v_call: TRBV5-1
cdr3_nt: TGCGCCAGCAGCTTGACTAGCGGGGGAAGCTCCTACGAGCAGTACTTC
cdr3_aa: CASSLTSGGSSYEQYF

clone_size: -
j_call: TRBJ1-4
d_call: -
v_call: TRBV7-2
cdr3_nt: TGTGCCAGCAGCTTAGAGTACAGGGCTGCAACTAATGAAAAACTGTTTTTT
cdr3_aa: CASSLEYRAATNEKLFF

clone_size: -
j_call: TRBJ2-4
d_call: -
v_call: TRBV7-9
cdr3_nt: TGTGCCAGCAGCGGACCGAGAGAGGGCATTCAGTACTTC
cdr3_aa: CASSGPREGIQYF

clone_size: -
j_call: TRBJ1-1
d_call: -
v_call: TRBV2
cdr3_nt: TGTGCCAGCAGGGATGTCGGGGACACTGAAGCTTTCTTT
cdr3_aa: CASRDVGDTEAFF

clone_size: once
j_call: TRBJ2-6
d_call: -
v_call: TRBV1
cdr3_nt: TGCACCAGCAGCCTTGGCAAAGCGGCCTCTGGGGCCAACGTCCTGACTTTC
cdr3_aa: CTSSLGKAASGANVLTF

clone_size: -
j_call: TRBJ1-2
d_call: TRBD1
v_call: TRBV19
cdr3_nt: TGTGCCAGTAGTCCTCGACAGGGTTGGGGGTATGGCTACACCTTC
cdr3_aa: CASSPRQGWGYGYTF

clone_size: -
j_call: TRBJ2-2
d_call: TRBD2
v_call: TRBV4-2
cdr3_nt: TGTGCCAGCAGCCAATTCGCCCTGACTAGCGGGGCGGCTGGCGGGGAGCTGTTTTTT
cdr3_aa: CASSQFALTSGAAGGELFF

clone_size: -
j_call: TRBJ1-5
d_call: -
v_call: TRBV27
cdr3_nt: TGTGCCAGCAGTCGAACTTATAGCAATCAGCCCCAGCATTTT
cdr3_aa: CASSRTYSNQPQHF

clone_size: -
j_call: TRBJ2-3
d_call: TRBD2
v_call: TRBV9
cdr3_nt: TGTGCCAGCAACCCCAGGGGTAGCGGGAGAGTTAGCACAGATACGCAGTATTTT
cdr3_aa: CASNPRGSGRVSTDTQYF

clone_size: -
j_call: TRBJ1-3
d_call: TRBD1
v_call: TRBV2
cdr3_nt: TGTGCCAAGGACAGGCGGAGCTCTGGAAACACCATATATTTT
cdr3_aa: CAKDRRSSGNTIYF

clone_size: -
j_call: TRBJ1-2
d_call: -
v_call: TRBV7-2
cdr3_nt: TGTGCCAGCAGCTCCTACAGTATGGATGGCTACACCTTC
cdr3_aa: CASSSYSMDGYTF

clone_size: -
j_call: TRBJ2-1
d_call: -
v_call: TRBV6-1
cdr3_nt: TGTGCCAGCAGCGAACCGGGGACAAGGGTAAAGTCCTACAATGAGCAGTTCTTC
cdr3_aa: CASSEPGTRVKSYNEQFF

clone_size: -
j_call: TRBJ1-5
d_call: -
v_call: TRBV6-6
cdr3_nt: TGTGCCAGCAGTTACCGGGGTGCCAATCAGCCCCAGCATTTT
cdr3_aa: CASSYRGANQPQHF

clone_size: -
j_call: TRBJ2-5
d_call: TRBD1
v_call: TRBV28
cdr3_nt: TGTGCCAGCAGGACGGACAGGGAAGGGGAGACCCAGTACTTC
cdr3_aa: CASRTDREGETQYF

clone_size: -
j_call: TRBJ2-3
d_call: TRBD1
v_call: TRBV2
cdr3_nt: TGTGCCAGCAGAAAAACAGGGGGCCCAGATACGCAGTATTTT
cdr3_aa: CASRKTGGPDTQYF

clone_size: -
j_call: TRBJ1-2
d_call: -
v_call: TRBV7-2
cdr3_nt: TGTGCCAGCAGCCGAAACAGGGAAGACGGCTACACCTTC
cdr3_aa: CASSRNREDGYTF

clone_size: -
j_call: TRBJ2-3
d_call: -
v_call: TRBV19
cdr3_nt: TGTGCCAGTAGTATAGATCAGGGTATGGCGTATTTT
cdr3_aa: CASSIDQGMAYF